These 9 T cell receptor beta chains were sequenced from one sample in a study of blood T cells in healthy people across ages. The use of a sample-barcoded 5' primer and a J-beta primer mix characterized a second PCR of 7 to 11 cycles. TCRdb re-called the 5' RACE reads with MiXCR, one entry per CDR3 protein. The table has over 1,500,000 distinct CDR3 sequences, 49% seen once. The sample taken for sequencing was blood. The receptors were sampled from a woman aged 40 to 50 in good health.

The chain is built from TRBV20-1 and TRBJ1-5; D is ambiguous. Germline CDR1 reads DFQATT; CDR2 reads SNEGSKA (reference sequence). The CDR3 contains 13 residues. Trimming cost V 1 base and J 5 bases, with 9 bases left between them. CDR3 coding DNA: TGCAGTGCTAGAGGAACGGCGGATCAGCCCCAGCATTTT. This sequence encodes CSARGTADQPQHF.

In nucleotides, the CDR3 is TGTGCCAGCAGTTTAGCGGGGGGAACCGAGCGGTACTTC. Protein sequence: CASSLAGGTERYF. V is TRBV12-3 or TRBV12-4 and J is TRBJ2-5, with D perhaps TRBD2 (6 bases). V shed 0 bases and J shed 13 bases, with 15 bases lying between them. The CDR3 length is 13 residues.

The chain is built from TRBV10-3 and TRBJ1-2; D call uncertain. CDR3 size: 14 residues. Germline V gene data show CDR1 as ENHRY and CDR2 as SYGVKD. Trimming removed 3 bases at V and 4 bases at J, with 12 bases between. CDR3 loop: CAISDPGSLYGYTF. DNA for the CDR3: TGTGCCATCAGTGACCCCGGAAGCCTCTATGGCTACACCTTC.

This clonotype was found a few times. CDR3 protein: CSVGQASGEQYF. The CDR3 nucleotides are TGCAGCGTTGGCCAGGCATCGGGCGAGCAGTACTTC. The chain joins TRBV29-1 to TRBJ2-7; D is unclear. Germline loops: CDR1 SQVTM, CDR2 ANQGSEA. This CDR3 is built from 12 residues. The V end was cut by 4 bases, the J end by 6 bases, with 13 bases between.

The sample holds a few counts of this clonotype. The CDR3 coding sequence is TGTGCCAGCAGCCACCCCGGGACAGGGTGGAGCACAGATACGCAGTATTTT. Residues: CASSHPGTGWSTDTQYF. The J gene is TRBJ2-3, the V gene TRBV9, with 9 bases fitting TRBD1. Trimming removed 4 bases from V and 0 bases from J; junction bases left unmatched: 9. The CDR3 extends over 17 amino acids. Germline-derived CDR1 and CDR2 are SGDLS and YYNGEE.

This clonotype was observed a few times. The chain carries TRBV5-1 and TRBJ2-5, with D maybe TRBD1 (6 bases). Germline values: CDR1 SGHRS, CDR2 YFSETQ. CDR3 length: 15 amino acids. V lost 0 bases to trimming and J lost 6 bases, with 15 bases between them. This CDR3 is CASSLVAGDRQTQYF. The CDR3 coding sequence is TGCGCCAGCAGCTTGGTTGCAGGGGATAGGCAGACCCAGTACTTC.

With regard to this clonotype: One junction end does not reproduce the germline sequence, and a read error may be involved. The chain carries TRBV7-8 and TRBJ1-5, with 7 bases that match TRBD1. This CDR3 contains 14 residues. Germline assignment: CDR1 SGHVS and CDR2 FQNEAQ. The CDR3 DNA reads as TGTGCCAGCAGCGATAACAGGGGCAAGCAGCCCCAGCATTTT. This codes for CASSDNRGKQPQHF.

This clonotype was seen only a few times. CDR3 sequence (DNA): TGTGCCAGCAGTTCGTCCGGGACTAACTACGAGCAGTTCTTC. Amino acid sequence: CASSSSGTNYEQFF. V and J are TRBV28 and TRBJ2-1, with 7 bases lining up with TRBD2. The CDR3 is 14 amino acids. Germline V gives CDR1 MDHEN, CDR2 SYDVKM. The V and J ends lost 4 bases and 10 bases, in that order; junction bases with no gene match: 10.

The chain recombines TRBV10-3 with TRBJ1-5; TRBD1 agrees at 7 bases. The length of the CDR3 is 18 residues. V trimming: 0 bases; J trimming: 0 bases; junction bases outside the gene matches: 8. Germline CDR1 reads ENHRY; CDR2 reads SYGVKD. This CDR3 reads CAISESSGTDYSNQPQHF. The CDR3 DNA follows: TGTGCCATCAGTGAGTCCTCCGGGACAGATTATAGCAATCAGCCCCAGCATTTT.